This TCR beta chain was documented in a study of cytomegalovirus exposure and HLA in healthy donors. Study as a whole: HLA-typed donors were the source of some 85 million unique TCRs, which an early data release held.

The PCR used 60 Vbeta and 13 Jbeta primers. Using immunoSEQ multiplex PCR, the repertoire was profiled, and TCRdb retains in-frame clones only, with some absent. This listing includes around 110,000 clones. The CDR3 length is 12 residues. CDR1 and CDR2 from the germline V gene are MDHEN and SYDVKM. With 3 bases removed from V and 10 bases from J, the gap between germline ends came to 12 bases. Regarding the study as a whole: The study carried out a later analysis of TCR beta sequences. It associated some 17,000 of them with specific HLA alleles at a false discovery rate of 0.05.

With respect to this clone: Antigen: not known.

It was healthy bone marrow donors who served as donors. This TCR was recovered from a man aged 25 to 40 in good health and CMV-seronegative. The chain is built from TRBV28 and TRBJ1-1; tentative D call: TRBD1 (5 bases). Sequenced input: PBMCs. The CDR3 sequence: CASSLQGGRAFF. The DNA of the CDR3 is TGTGCCAGCAGTTTGCAGGGTGGGCGAGCTTTCTTT.